A single sample gave rise to the 5 T cell receptor beta chains below, sequenced in a study of CD8 T cells in Susac syndrome. The authors reverse transcribed roughly 0.5 to 1 ug RNA with random hexamers. TCRdb redid the calling of the immunoSEQ multiplex PCR reads with MiXCR, one entry per CDR3 protein. The sample consists of about 300,000 distinct CDR3 sequences, almost 85% of them appearing once. The sample comprised CD8+ T cells from PBMCs. Receptor source: a human donor with multiple sclerosis.

The V call is TRBV18, the J call TRBJ1-5; TRBD1 is a possible D gene (5 bases). V was pared by 3 bases and J by 3 bases, with 9 bases between. The germline V gene encodes CDR1 KGHSH and CDR2 LQKENI. This CDR3 spans 14 amino acids. The CDR3 nucleotides are TGTGCCAGCTCACCCCGGGGCCCCAATCAGCCCCAGCATTTT. It specifies CASSPRGPNQPQHF.

This clonotype was found a few times. The chain is built from TRBV5-1 and TRBJ2-3; 7 positions agree with TRBD2. V lost 5 bases to trimming and J lost 8 bases; unmatched junction nucleotides: 29. The CDR3 sequence is 20 residues long. Germline lookup yields CDR1 SGHRS and CDR2 YFSETQ. DNA of the CDR3: TGCGCCAGCAGTTTTCCCCGTCGTGGCGGGAGTCCATGGAAGCGGGGTACGCAGTATTTT. Its protein product is CASSFPRRGGSPWKRGTQYF.

The gene calls are TRBV5-1 and TRBJ2-2, with a tentative D call TRBD2 (7 bases). This CDR3 contains 16 residues. Trimming stripped 2 bases from V and 6 bases from J, with 17 bases between. From germline, CDR1 is SGHRS and CDR2 YFSETQ. The CDR3 is CASSFRGALSAGELFF. The CDR3 nucleotides read TGCGCCAGCAGCTTCCGGGGGGCCCTAAGCGCCGGGGAGCTGTTTTTT.

The chain joins TRBV19 to TRBJ2-1; D remains unclear. Germline values: CDR1 LNHDA, CDR2 SQIVND (reference sequence). Trimming stripped 5 bases from V and 2 bases from J, with 10 bases between. CDR3 size: 14 residues. CDR3 coding DNA: TGTGCCAGTAGTGCCGGCTCCCCCTACAATGAGCAGTTCTTC. Protein: CASSAGSPYNEQFF.

The chain links TRBV11-3 to TRBJ2-3; 7 bases fit TRBD2. J gave up 5 bases and V 5 bases, and 10 bases lay outside the gene matches. The germline CDR1 and CDR2 sequences are SGHNT and YENEEA. The CDR3 sequence is 15 residues long. The DNA for the CDR3 is TGTGCCAGCAGCGCCGGGGGGATGAGGGAAGATACGCAGTATTTT. It is translated as CASSAGGMREDTQYF.